These 29 T cell receptor beta chains were sequenced from one sample in a study of T cells expressing NK-cell markers. Reprocessing the 5' RACE reads, TCRdb reports a single entry for every CDR3 protein and omits DNA. The sample's table shows roughly 160,000 distinct CDR3 sequences. Sequenced input: blood T cells: a sorted CD56 or NKG2C T cell subset, CD4+ or CD8+ T cells, or bulk PBMC T cells (not recorded which). The receptors were sampled from a woman aged 18 to 75 in good health.

The chain is built from TRBV4-1 and TRBJ2-3; TCRdb selects TRBD2, and the lack of DNA leaves this call unchecked. The CDR3 length is 15 residues. CDR1 MGHRA and CDR2 YSYEKL come from the germline V gene. The CDR3 protein is CASSQVGLPTDTQYF.

The gene calls are TRBV20-1 and TRBJ2-3; the TCRdb D gene call, TRBD2, has no DNA to confirm it. There are 13 residues in the CDR3. Germline V lookup: CDR1 DFQATT, CDR2 SNEGSKA (reference sequence). CDR3 amino acids: CSAGTSEHGTQYF.

The rearrangement links TRBV10-3 to TRBJ1-6; TCRdb calls TRBD1, which cannot be checked without DNA. This CDR3 spans 13 amino acids. CDR1 and CDR2 (germline): ENHRY, SYGVKD. CDR3 region: CAISVGVNSPLHF.

The chain combines TRBV19 with TRBJ2-7; without DNA, the TCRdb call of TRBD1 cannot be checked. The CDR3 has 14 residues. Germline assignment: CDR1 LNHDA and CDR2 SQIVND (reference sequence). The CDR3 reads CASSDRTGRDEQYF.

The V and J genes are TRBV2 and TRBJ1-5; as DNA is missing, the TRBD1 call by TCRdb cannot be tested. Germline V gene data show CDR1 as SNHLY and CDR2 as FYNNEI. This CDR3 is 15 amino acids long. CDR3 amino acids: CASSEWGERNQPQHF.

The chain joins TRBV7-3 to TRBJ2-1; TCRdb's assignment of TRBD1 cannot be checked, as there is no DNA. The germline V gene encodes CDR1 SGHTA and CDR2 FQGTGA. The CDR3 spans 15 residues. The CDR3 loop reads CASSLAVGAHNEQFF.

The chain joins TRBV12-5 to TRBJ2-1; as DNA is missing, the TRBD2 call by TCRdb cannot be tested. Germline lookup yields CDR1 LGHNT and CDR2 FRNRAP. The CDR3 extends over 15 amino acids. Here the CDR3 reads CASGTGTTGWNEQFF.

The gene calls are TRBV29-1 and TRBJ2-2; the D call from TCRdb, TRBD1, cannot be confirmed without DNA. Germline values: CDR1 SQVTM, CDR2 ANQGSEA. The CDR3 runs to 16 residues. The CDR3 sequence: CSPGIGSSGDTGELFF.

Here the CDR3 reads CASSPGQGEETQYF. The rearrangement uses TRBV5-1 and TRBJ2-5; with no DNA, the TCRdb D assignment of TRBD1 cannot be verified. Per the germline V gene, CDR1 is SGHRS and CDR2 is YFSETQ. CDR3 size: 14 residues.

The rearrangement joins TRBV7-2 to TRBJ2-5. This CDR3 region has 13 residues. Germline-derived CDR1 and CDR2 are SGHTA and FQGNSA. This chain's CDR3 is CASSDLLQETQYF. Filled out from reference TRBV7-2 and TRBJ2-5, the complete variable domain reads GAGVSQSPSNKVTEKGKDVELRCDPISGHTALYWYRQSLGQGLEFLIYFQGNSAPDKSGLPSDRFSAERTGGSVSTLTIQRTQQEDSAVYLCASSDLLQETQYFGPGTRLLVL.

The rearrangement links TRBV11-2 to TRBJ1-1. Germline values: CDR1 SGHAT, CDR2 FQNNGV. The CDR3 contains 16 residues. CDR3 loop: CASSAGTAVVNTEAFF.

J is TRBJ1-3 and V is TRBV7-9. The CDR3 covers 11 residues. Germline values: CDR1 SEHNR, CDR2 FQNEAQ (reference sequence). The CDR3 protein is CASSLANTIYF.

The chain is built from TRBV27 and TRBJ2-2; absent DNA, TCRdb's TRBD1 call cannot be checked. CDR1 and CDR2 from the germline V gene are MNHEY and SMNVEV (reference sequence). There are 15 residues in the CDR3. The CDR3 region is CASSSTGSNTGELFF.

The gene calls are TRBV5-1 and TRBJ2-5; TCRdb outputs TRBD1, but without DNA this stays unchecked. From germline, CDR1 is SGHRS and CDR2 YFSETQ. The CDR3 loop spans 14 amino acids. The CDR3: CASSRTGGEETQYF. Full variable domain (rest looked up from reference TRBV5-1 and TRBJ2-5): KAGVTQTPRYLIKTRGQQVTLSCSPISGHRSVSWYQQTPGQGLQFLFEYFSETQRNKGNFPGRFSGRQFSNSRSEMNVSTLELGDSALYLCASSRTGGEETQYFGPGTRLLVL.

This chain uses TRBV20-1 with TRBJ2-7; absent DNA, TCRdb's TRBD1 call cannot be checked. The CDR3 is made up of 16 amino acids. Per the germline V gene, CDR1 is DFQATT and CDR2 is SNEGSKA (reference sequence). The CDR3 loop is CSARDKIGGASYEQYF.

V and J are TRBV20-1 and TRBJ2-5; TCRdb reports TRBD2, a call that lacks DNA to check it against. The CDR3 sequence is 12 residues long. CDR1 is DFQATT and CDR2 is SNEGSKA in the germline V gene (reference sequence). This chain's CDR3 is CSAPRGEETQYF.

The V call is TRBV6-1, the J call TRBJ1-5; without DNA, the TCRdb call of TRBD1 cannot be checked. CDR3 size: 15 residues. Germline CDR1 reads MNHNS; CDR2 reads SASEGT. The CDR3 sequence is CASSADRVGNQPQHF.

The V call is TRBV27, the J call TRBJ1-1; absent DNA, TCRdb's TRBD1 call cannot be checked. This CDR3 comprises 14 residues. Germline V CDR1 and CDR2: MNHEY, SMNVEV (reference sequence). The CDR3: CASSSGARNTEAFF.

V and J are TRBV6-5 and TRBJ1-3. The V gene's germline CDR1 is MNHEY and CDR2 SVGAGI. The CDR3 loop spans 17 amino acids. CDR3 loop: CASSYSEGRQMGNTIYF.

This chain uses TRBV20-1 with TRBJ2-7; the TRBD1 assignment by TCRdb is unverifiable without DNA. The germline V gene has CDR1 DFQATT and CDR2 SNEGSKA (reference sequence). The CDR3 extends over 14 amino acids. CDR3 sequence: CSARALTGSYEQYF.

This chain joins TRBV12-3 or TRBV12-4 and TRBJ2-2. This CDR3 spans 14 amino acids. The CDR3 here is CASSLGQKTGELFF.

The V gene is TRBV20-1, the J gene TRBJ2-5. Germline V gene sequence: CDR1 DFQATT, CDR2 SNEGSKA (reference sequence). The CDR3 loop spans 13 amino acids. CDR3 amino acids: CSARSRVGETQYF.

The gene calls are TRBV6-6 and TRBJ1-3. This CDR3 region has 13 residues. Germline V gene sequence: CDR1 MNHNY, CDR2 SVGAGI (reference sequence). The CDR3 is CASTPTGGNTIYF.

The V gene is TRBV5-4, the J gene TRBJ2-1; as DNA is missing, the TRBD2 call by TCRdb cannot be tested. Germline assignment: CDR1 SGHNT and CDR2 YYREEE (reference sequence). The length of the CDR3 is 15 residues. This CDR3 reads CASSSPLGEGHEQFF.

The V gene is TRBV7-8, the J gene TRBJ2-5; TCRdb's D call of TRBD2 is untestable without DNA. CDR1 and CDR2 (germline): SGHVS, FQNEAQ. The CDR3 has 20 amino acids. CDR3 sequence: CASSLARSWERGGPRETQYF. Looking up the rest from reference TRBV7-8 and TRBJ2-5 gives the full variable domain: GAGVSQSPRYKVAKRGQDVALRCDPISGHVSLFWYQQALGQGPEFLTYFQNEAQLDKSGLPSDRFFAERPEGSVSTLKIQRTQQEDSAVYLCASSLARSWERGGPRETQYFGPGTRLLVL.

The chain employs TRBV5-1 and TRBJ1-2; the D call of TRBD1 rests on TCRdb alone, since no DNA is present to check it. Germline V gene lookup returns CDR1 SGHRS and CDR2 YFSETQ. There are 16 residues in the CDR3. CDR3 residues: CASSLNRDMGLLGYTF.

V usage is TRBV7-9 and J usage is TRBJ2-3; lacking DNA, the TRBD2 call made by TCRdb goes unchecked. This CDR3 spans 15 amino acids. Germline CDR1 reads SEHNR; CDR2 reads FQNEAQ (reference sequence). The CDR3 sequence is CASSWASSFTDTQYF.

The rearrangement links TRBV7-3 to TRBJ2-2. Germline V lookup: CDR1 SGHTA, CDR2 FQGTGA. The CDR3 runs 16 residues. CDR3 sequence reads: CASSFNVGIGTGELFF.

The genes are TRBV12-5 and TRBJ2-2. This CDR3 spans 13 amino acids. Germline CDR1 and CDR2: LGHNT and FRNRAP. The CDR3 protein is CASGLVPTGELFF.